This TCR beta chain was obtained from a study of OX40 agonist ivuxolimab in advanced cancers. Overall study context: Recorded diagnoses for dose-escalation patients were hepatocellular carcinoma, melanoma, renal cell or head and neck cancer. Findings and caveats of the study: CD4+ T cells averaged fewer expanded clones than CD8+ T cells.

With autoimmune disease history or systemic immunosuppression, patients were excluded. The V and J ends lost 1 base and 0 bases respectively, with 6 bases between them. This CDR3 comprises 14 residues. Germline CDR1 and CDR2: LNHDA and SQIVND (reference sequence). Repertoires were generated with immunoSEQ multiplex PCR, while TCRdb's copy carries only in-frame clones and drops some. The sample contains 75,000 to 100,000 clones, about 80% of which appear only once. On this clone itself: Antigen specificity is unknown.

The chain carries TRBV19 and TRBJ1-1; D is uncertain. The sample in question was CD4+ or CD8+ T cells sorted from blood, obtained in a trial of the OX40 agonist ivuxolimab. The receptor was isolated from an adult with an advanced solid tumor such as melanoma, head and neck, liver or kidney cancer. The CDR3 spells CASSIGQLNTEAFF. The CDR3 coding sequence is TGTGCCAGTAGTATAGGTCAGCTGAACACTGAAGCTTTCTTT.